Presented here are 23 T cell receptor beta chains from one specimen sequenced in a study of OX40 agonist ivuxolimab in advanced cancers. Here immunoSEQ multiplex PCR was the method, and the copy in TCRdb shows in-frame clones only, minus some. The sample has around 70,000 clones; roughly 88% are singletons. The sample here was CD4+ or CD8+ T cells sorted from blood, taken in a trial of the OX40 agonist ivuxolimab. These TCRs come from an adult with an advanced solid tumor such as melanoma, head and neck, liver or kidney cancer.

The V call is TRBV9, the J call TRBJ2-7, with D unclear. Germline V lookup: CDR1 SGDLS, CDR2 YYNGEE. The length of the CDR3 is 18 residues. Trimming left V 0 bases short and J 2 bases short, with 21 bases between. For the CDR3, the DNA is TGTGCCAGCAGCGTAGGCCCTTCGAGGACGTCCTTAACCTACGAGCAGTACTTC. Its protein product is CASSVGPSRTSLTYEQYF.

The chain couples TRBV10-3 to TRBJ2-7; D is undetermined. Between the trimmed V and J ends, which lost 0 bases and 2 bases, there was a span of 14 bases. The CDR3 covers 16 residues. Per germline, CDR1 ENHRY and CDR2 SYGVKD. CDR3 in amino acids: CAISESRADWTYEQYF. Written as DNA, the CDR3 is TGTGCCATCAGTGAGTCGCGCGCAGACTGGACCTACGAGCAGTACTTC.

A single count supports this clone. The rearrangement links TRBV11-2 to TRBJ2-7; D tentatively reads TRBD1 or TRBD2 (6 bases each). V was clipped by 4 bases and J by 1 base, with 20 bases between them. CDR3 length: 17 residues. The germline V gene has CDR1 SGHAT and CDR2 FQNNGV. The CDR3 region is CASSSPWGALGSYEQYF. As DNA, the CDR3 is TGTGCCAGCAGCTCCCCGTGGGGGGCCCTTGGGTCCTACGAGCAGTACTTC.

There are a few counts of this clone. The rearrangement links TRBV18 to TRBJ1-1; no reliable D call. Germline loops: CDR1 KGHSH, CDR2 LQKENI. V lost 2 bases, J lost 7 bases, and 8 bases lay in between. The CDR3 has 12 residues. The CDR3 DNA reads TGTGCCAGCTCACCAGACCGGAATGAAGCTTTCTTT. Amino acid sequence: CASSPDRNEAFF.

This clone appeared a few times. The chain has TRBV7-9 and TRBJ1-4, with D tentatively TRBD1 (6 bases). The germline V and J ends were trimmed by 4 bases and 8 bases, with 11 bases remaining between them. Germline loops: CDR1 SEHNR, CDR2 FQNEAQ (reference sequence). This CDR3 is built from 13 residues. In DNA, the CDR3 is TGTGCCAGCAGCTCACAGGGCCGGGAAAAACTGTTTTTT. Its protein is CASSSQGREKLFF.

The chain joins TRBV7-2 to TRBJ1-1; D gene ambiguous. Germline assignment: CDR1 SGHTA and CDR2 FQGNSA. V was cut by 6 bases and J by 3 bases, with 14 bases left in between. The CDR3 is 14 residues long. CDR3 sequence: CASSLIGPYTEAFF. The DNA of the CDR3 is TGTGCCAGCAGTCTTATAGGACCTTACACTGAAGCTTTCTTT.

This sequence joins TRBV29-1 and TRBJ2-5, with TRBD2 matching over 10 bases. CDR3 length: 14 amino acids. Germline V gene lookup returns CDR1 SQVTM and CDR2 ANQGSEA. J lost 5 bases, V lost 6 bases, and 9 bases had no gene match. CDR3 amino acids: CSVSSGRAMETQYF. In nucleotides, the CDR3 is TGCAGCGTATCGAGCGGGAGGGCCATGGAGACCCAGTACTTC.

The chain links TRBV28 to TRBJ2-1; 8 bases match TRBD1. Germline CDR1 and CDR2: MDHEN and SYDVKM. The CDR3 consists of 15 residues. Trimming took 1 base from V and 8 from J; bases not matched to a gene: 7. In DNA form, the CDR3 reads TGTGCCAGCAGTTTATTAGTGGACAGGGCTTATGAGCAGTTCTTC. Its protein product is CASSLLVDRAYEQFF.

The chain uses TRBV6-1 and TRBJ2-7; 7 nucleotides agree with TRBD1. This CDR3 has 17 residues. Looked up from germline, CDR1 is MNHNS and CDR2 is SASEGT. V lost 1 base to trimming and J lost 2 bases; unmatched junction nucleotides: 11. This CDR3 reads CASSEGRDRVNAYEQYF. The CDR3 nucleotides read TGTGCCAGCAGTGAAGGTCGAGACAGGGTAAATGCCTACGAGCAGTACTTC.

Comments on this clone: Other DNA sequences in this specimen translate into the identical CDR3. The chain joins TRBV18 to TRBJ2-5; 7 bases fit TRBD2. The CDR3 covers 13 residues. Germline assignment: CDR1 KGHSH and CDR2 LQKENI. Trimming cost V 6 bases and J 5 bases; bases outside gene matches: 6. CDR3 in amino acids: CASSPTGGETQYF. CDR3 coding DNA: TGTGCCAGCTCTCCGACCGGGGGGGAGACCCAGTACTTC.

The CDR3 loop is CAWKSPTGGSPLHF. The CDR3 coding sequence is TGTGCCTGGAAATCACCGACAGGGGGCTCACCCCTCCACTTT. V usage is TRBV30 and J usage is TRBJ1-6; 10 nucleotides agree with TRBD1. Germline V gene sequence: CDR1 GTSNPN, CDR2 SVGIG (reference sequence). CDR3 length equals 14 residues. V was pared by 4 bases and J by 10 bases, with 7 bases of the junction left unmatched.

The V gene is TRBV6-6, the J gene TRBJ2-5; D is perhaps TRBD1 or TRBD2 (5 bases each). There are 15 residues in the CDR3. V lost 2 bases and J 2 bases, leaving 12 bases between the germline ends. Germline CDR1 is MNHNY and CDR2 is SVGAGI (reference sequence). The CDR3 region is CASSYPQGAQETQYF. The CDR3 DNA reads TGTGCCAGCAGTTACCCGCAGGGAGCTCAAGAGACCCAGTACTTC.

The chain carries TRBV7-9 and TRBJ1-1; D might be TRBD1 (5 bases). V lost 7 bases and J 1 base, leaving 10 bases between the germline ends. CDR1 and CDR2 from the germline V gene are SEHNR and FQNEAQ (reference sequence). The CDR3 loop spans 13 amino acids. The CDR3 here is CASTSGTNTEAFF. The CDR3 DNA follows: TGTGCCAGCACTTCCGGGACGAACACTGAAGCTTTCTTT.

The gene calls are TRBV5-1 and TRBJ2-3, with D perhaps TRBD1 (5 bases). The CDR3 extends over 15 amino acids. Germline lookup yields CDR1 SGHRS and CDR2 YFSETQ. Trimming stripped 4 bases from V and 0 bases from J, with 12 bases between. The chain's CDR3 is CASSRGRPSTDTQYF. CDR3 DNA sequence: TGCGCCAGCAGCAGGGGTAGGCCGAGCACAGATACGCAGTATTTT.

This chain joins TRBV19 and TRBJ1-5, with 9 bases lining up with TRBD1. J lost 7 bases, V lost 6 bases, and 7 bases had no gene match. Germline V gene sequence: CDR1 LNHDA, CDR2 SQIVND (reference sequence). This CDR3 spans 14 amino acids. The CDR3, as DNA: TGTGCCAGTAGGTTAACAGGGGGCAGGCAGCCCCAGCATTTT. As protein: CASRLTGGRQPQHF.

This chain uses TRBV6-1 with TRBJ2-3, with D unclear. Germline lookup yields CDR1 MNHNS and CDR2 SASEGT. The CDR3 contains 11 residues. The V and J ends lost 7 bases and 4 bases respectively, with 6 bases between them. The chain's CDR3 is CASKVADTQYF. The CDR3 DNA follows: TGTGCCAGCAAGGTCGCAGATACGCAGTATTTT.

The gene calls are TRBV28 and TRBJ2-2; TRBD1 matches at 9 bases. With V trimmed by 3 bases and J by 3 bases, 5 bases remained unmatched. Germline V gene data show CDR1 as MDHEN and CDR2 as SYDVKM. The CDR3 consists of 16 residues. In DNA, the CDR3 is TGTGCCAGCAGTTTTACCGGGACAGGGCACACCGGGGAGCTGTTTTTT. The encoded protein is CASSFTGTGHTGELFF.

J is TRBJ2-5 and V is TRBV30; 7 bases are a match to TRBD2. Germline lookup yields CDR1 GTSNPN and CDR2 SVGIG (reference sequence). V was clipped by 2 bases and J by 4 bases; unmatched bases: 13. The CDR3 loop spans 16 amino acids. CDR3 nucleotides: TGTGCCTGGAGTCCCCTTACGGCGGGAGTTGGAGAGACCCAGTACTTC. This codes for CAWSPLTAGVGETQYF.

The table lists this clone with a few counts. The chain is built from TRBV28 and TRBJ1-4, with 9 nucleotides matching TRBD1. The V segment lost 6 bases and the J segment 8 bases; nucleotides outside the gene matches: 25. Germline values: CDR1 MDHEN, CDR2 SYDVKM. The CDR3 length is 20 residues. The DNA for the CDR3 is TGTGCCAGCAGCACACAACCGGGACAGGGTTTTACGGGCCTTCGGGAAAAACTGTTTTTT. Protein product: CASSTQPGQGFTGLREKLFF. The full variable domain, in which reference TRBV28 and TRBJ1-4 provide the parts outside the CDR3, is DVKVTQSSRYLVKRTGEKVFLECVQDMDHENMFWYRQDPGLGLRLIYFSYDVKMKEKGDIPEGYSVSREKKERFSLILESASTNQTSMYLCASSTQPGQGFTGLREKLFFGSGTQLSVL.

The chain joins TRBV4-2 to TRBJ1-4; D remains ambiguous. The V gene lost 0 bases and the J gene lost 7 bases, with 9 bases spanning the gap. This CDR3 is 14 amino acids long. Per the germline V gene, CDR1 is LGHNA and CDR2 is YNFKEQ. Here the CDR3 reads CASSQDPGREKLFF. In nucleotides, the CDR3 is TGTGCCAGCAGCCAAGATCCCGGACGTGAAAAACTGTTTTTT.

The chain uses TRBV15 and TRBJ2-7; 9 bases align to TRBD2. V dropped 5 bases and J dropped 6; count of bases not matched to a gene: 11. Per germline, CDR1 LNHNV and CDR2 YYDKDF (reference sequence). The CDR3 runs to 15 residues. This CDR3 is CATSPLGAGGREQYF. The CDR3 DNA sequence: TGTGCCACCAGCCCGTTGGGGGCGGGAGGGCGCGAGCAGTACTTC.

The CDR3 protein is CASSSSGPSSYEQYF. For the CDR3, the DNA is TGTGCCAGCAGCTCCTCGGGTCCGAGCTCCTACGAGCAGTACTTC. The chain is built from TRBV11-2 and TRBJ2-7, with D uncertain. This CDR3 has 15 residues. Germline CDR1 and CDR2: SGHAT and FQNNGV. Between the trimmed V and J ends, which lost 4 bases and 0 bases, there was a span of 13 bases.

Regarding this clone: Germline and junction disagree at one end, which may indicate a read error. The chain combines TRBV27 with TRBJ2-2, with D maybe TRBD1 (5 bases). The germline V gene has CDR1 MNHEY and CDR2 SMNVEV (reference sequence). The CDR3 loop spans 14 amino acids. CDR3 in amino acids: CASSLSAYSGALFF. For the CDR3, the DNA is TGTGCCAGCAGTTTATCGGCGTATAGTGGGGCGCTGTTTTTT.